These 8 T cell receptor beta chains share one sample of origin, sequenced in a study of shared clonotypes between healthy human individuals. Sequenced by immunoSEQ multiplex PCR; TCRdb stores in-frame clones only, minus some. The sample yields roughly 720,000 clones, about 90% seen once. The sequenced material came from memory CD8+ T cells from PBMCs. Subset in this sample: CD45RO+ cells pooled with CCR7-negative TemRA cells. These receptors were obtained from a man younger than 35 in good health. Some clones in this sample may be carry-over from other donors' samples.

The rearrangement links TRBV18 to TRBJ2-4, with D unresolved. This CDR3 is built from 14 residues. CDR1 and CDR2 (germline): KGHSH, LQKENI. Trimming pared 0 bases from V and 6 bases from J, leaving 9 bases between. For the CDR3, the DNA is TGTGCCAGCTCACCACCGGGAATGGGAAACATTCAGTACTTC. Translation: CASSPPGMGNIQYF.

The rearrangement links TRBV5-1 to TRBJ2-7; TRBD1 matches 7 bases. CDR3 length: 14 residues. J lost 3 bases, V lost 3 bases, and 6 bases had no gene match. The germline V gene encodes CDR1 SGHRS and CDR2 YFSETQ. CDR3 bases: TGCGCCAGCAGCTCCTCCGCAGGGGGCTACGAGCAGTACTTC. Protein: CASSSSAGGYEQYF.

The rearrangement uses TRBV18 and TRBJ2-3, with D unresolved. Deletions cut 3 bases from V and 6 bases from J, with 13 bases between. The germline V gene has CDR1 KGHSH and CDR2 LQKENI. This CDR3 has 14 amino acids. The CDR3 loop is CASSPTTLVDTQYF. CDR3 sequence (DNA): TGTGCCAGCTCACCCACGACCCTAGTGGATACGCAGTATTTT.

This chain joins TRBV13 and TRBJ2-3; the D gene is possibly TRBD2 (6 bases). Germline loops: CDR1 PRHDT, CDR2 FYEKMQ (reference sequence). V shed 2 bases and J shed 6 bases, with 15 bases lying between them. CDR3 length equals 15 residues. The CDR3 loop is CASSLRGGIVDTQYF. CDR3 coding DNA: TGTGCCAGCAGCTTACGGGGCGGGATCGTGGATACGCAGTATTTT.

CDR3 sequence (DNA): TGTGCCAGCAGGTTAGCGGGAGGGAAATACAATGAGCAGTTCTTC. Translated, it gives CASRLAGGKYNEQFF. The gene calls are TRBV27 and TRBJ2-1, with 11 bases that match TRBD2. V trimming: 6 bases; J trimming: 4 bases; junction bases outside the gene matches: 5. CDR3 length: 15 amino acids. CDR1 and CDR2 from the germline V gene are MNHEY and SMNVEV (reference sequence).

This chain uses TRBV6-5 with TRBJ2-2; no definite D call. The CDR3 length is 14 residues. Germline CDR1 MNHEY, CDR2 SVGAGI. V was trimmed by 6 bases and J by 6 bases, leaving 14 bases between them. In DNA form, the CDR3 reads TGTGCCAGCAGCTCTCGTATCGGGTCCGGGGAGCTGTTTTTT. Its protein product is CASSSRIGSGELFF.

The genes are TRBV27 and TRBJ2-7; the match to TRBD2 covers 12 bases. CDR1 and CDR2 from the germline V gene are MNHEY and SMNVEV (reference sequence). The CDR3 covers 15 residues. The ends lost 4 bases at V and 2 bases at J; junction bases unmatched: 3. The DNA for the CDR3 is TGTGCCAGCAGTTCCGGGACTAGCGGGCCCTACGAGCAGTACTTC. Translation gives CASSSGTSGPYEQYF.

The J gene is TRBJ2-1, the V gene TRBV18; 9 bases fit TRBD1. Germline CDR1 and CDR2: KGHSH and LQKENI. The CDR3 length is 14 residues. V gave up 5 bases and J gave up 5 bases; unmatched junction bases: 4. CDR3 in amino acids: CASSSGTGNNEQFF. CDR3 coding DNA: TGTGCCAGCTCATCCGGGACAGGGAACAATGAGCAGTTCTTC. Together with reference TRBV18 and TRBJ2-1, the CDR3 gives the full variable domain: NAGVMQNPRHLVRRRGQEARLRCSPMKGHSHVYWYRQLPEEGLKFMVYLQKENIIDESGMPKERFSAEFPKEGPSILRIQQVVRGDSAAYFCASSSGTGNNEQFFGPGTRLTVL.